A single sample gave rise to the 4 T cell receptor beta chains below, sequenced in a study of post-analysis software for immune sequencing data. Points from the study as a whole: A handful of TRBV segments were significantly more frequent in patients than in controls. TRBV5-6, TRBV5-1 and TRBV20-1 were among these segments.

The TCR beta cDNA libraries carried unique molecular identifiers. TCRdb re-called the PCR reads through MiXCR, storing one row per CDR3 protein. The data contain fewer than 850,000 distinct CDR3 sequences, around 45% of them seen just once; the ten biggest clones take up 4.9%. The antigens for these receptors are not known. The sequencing sample was made of blood. The receptor set was obtained from a girl aged 5-17 years with multiple sclerosis.

This clonotype was seen a few times. The chain recombines TRBV7-9 with TRBJ2-1; D gene ambiguous. The CDR3 extends over 17 amino acids. Trimming took 4 bases from V and 0 from J, leaving 16 bases between them. Per germline, CDR1 SEHNR and CDR2 FQNEAQ (reference sequence). The CDR3 bases are TGTGCCAGCAGCTCAACAGACCGACCTAGCTCCTACAATGAGCAGTTCTTC. Translation: CASSSTDRPSSYNEQFF.

The sample holds a few counts of this clonotype. J is TRBJ2-5 and V is TRBV12-3 or TRBV12-4, with D tentatively TRBD2 (6 bases). CDR3 length: 13 residues. V dropped 6 bases and J dropped 1 base, with 9 bases sitting between them. The CDR3 protein is CASSHGSQETQYF. The CDR3 nucleotides are TGTGCCAGCAGCCACGGGAGCCAAGAGACCCAGTACTTC.

The V gene is TRBV12-3 or TRBV12-4, the J gene TRBJ2-5, with D perhaps matching TRBD2 (6 bases). This CDR3 has 13 residues. V dropped 5 bases and J dropped 2 bases, with 9 bases sitting between them. CDR3 protein: CASSGGDQETQYF. Here the CDR3 DNA reads TGTGCCAGCAGTGGCGGGGATCAAGAGACCCAGTACTTC.

The chain recombines TRBV5-1 with TRBJ2-1; 8 bases align to TRBD2. CDR3 length: 15 residues. The junction had 10 bases not matched to a gene; V was cut back by 4 bases and J by 7 bases. Germline V gene data show CDR1 as SGHRS and CDR2 as YFSETQ. The CDR3 DNA sequence: TGCGCCAGCAGCCGTTTTCCGGGAGGGCCGAATGAGCAGTTCTTC. Amino acids: CASSRFPGGPNEQFF.